The 15 T cell receptor beta chains given below trace back to one sample, sequenced in a study of T cell responses to AZD1222 COVID-19 vaccine. TCRdb keeps only in-frame clones here, not all; method: immunoSEQ multiplex PCR. The sample holds over 90,000 clones, 80% to 90% seen once. Material: peripheral blood, obtained on day 0 of AZD1222 vaccination. These receptors were obtained from an adult in good health.

This clone was seen a single time. The chain couples TRBV6-5 to TRBJ1-5, with 7 positions matching TRBD1. Losses at the gene ends were 8 bases for V and 6 bases for J; bases not matched to a gene: 10. The CDR3 runs to 14 residues. In germline, CDR1 is MNHEY, CDR2 SVGAGI. CDR3 residues: CASLGTGAPQPQHF. The CDR3 DNA follows: TGTGCCAGCCTAGGAACAGGGGCTCCTCAGCCCCAGCATTTT.

The chain joins TRBV19 to TRBJ1-5; D is uncertain. The CDR3 length is 15 residues. Deletions cut 3 bases from V and 3 bases from J, with 12 bases between. Germline CDR1 reads LNHDA; CDR2 reads SQIVND (reference sequence). This CDR3 is CASSIAAVTNQPQHF. The DNA of the CDR3 is TGTGCCAGTAGTATCGCGGCGGTGACCAATCAGCCCCAGCATTTT.

This chain's CDR3 is CASSPRQGWHGYTF. The DNA of the CDR3 is TGTGCCAGCAGCCCCCGACAGGGTTGGCATGGCTACACCTTC. V usage is TRBV6-5 and J usage is TRBJ1-2, with 7 bases matching TRBD1. The length of the CDR3 is 14 residues. V dropped 6 bases and J dropped 6; count of bases not matched to a gene: 10. CDR1 and CDR2 (germline): MNHEY, SVGAGI.

The chain couples TRBV7-6 to TRBJ2-1, with a tentative D call TRBD1 (5 bases). The germline gives CDR1 SGHVS, CDR2 FNYEAQ. The CDR3 runs 14 residues. The V end was cut by 7 bases, the J end by 2 bases, with 12 bases between. The CDR3 nucleotides read TGTGCCAGCACCCAAATAGGGGCCTACAATGAGCAGTTCTTC. It yields the protein CASTQIGAYNEQFF.

The V call is TRBV19, the J call TRBJ2-6; TRBD1 aligns across 7 bases. The CDR3 extends over 17 amino acids. After removal of 0 bases from V and 4 bases from J, the junction contained 6 bases not matched to a gene. Germline CDR1 reads LNHDA; CDR2 reads SQIVND (reference sequence). CDR3 bases: TGTGCCAGTAGTATAGAAAAGGGGACAGCCGGGGCCAACGTCCTGACTTTC. It specifies CASSIEKGTAGANVLTF.

V is TRBV12-3 or TRBV12-4 and J is TRBJ2-3; D call uncertain. The CDR3 extends over 13 amino acids. The germline V and J ends were trimmed by 3 bases and 2 bases, with 6 bases remaining between them. This CDR3 reads CASSFGPTDTQYF. The CDR3 bases are TGTGCCAGCAGTTTCGGCCCCACAGATACGCAGTATTTT.

The V and J genes are TRBV19 and TRBJ1-2; no clear D gene. Trimming pared 1 base from V and 4 bases from J, leaving 10 bases between. There are 14 residues in the CDR3. Germline values: CDR1 LNHDA, CDR2 SQIVND (reference sequence). Written as DNA, the CDR3 is TGTGCCAGTAGTATAGGAACAGCACCCTATGGCTACACCTTC. This sequence encodes CASSIGTAPYGYTF.

This sequence joins TRBV6-5 and TRBJ2-7, with TRBD1 as a possible D gene (6 bases). Looked up from germline, CDR1 is MNHEY and CDR2 is SVGAGI. The CDR3 is 15 amino acids. V dropped 0 bases and J dropped 1 base, with 10 bases sitting between them. CDR3 in amino acids: CASSYSYDRSYEQYF. In DNA, the CDR3 is TGTGCCAGCAGTTACTCGTATGACAGGTCCTACGAGCAGTACTTC.

This clone was counted a single time. The chain joins TRBV7-6 to TRBJ1-4; D is possibly TRBD1 (5 bases). CDR1 is SGHVS, CDR2 FNYEAQ, per germline. V lost 2 bases to trimming and J lost 2 bases, with 12 bases between them. The CDR3 has 16 amino acids. For the CDR3, the DNA is TGTGCCAGCAGCTTACGGGACGCTGGGACTAATGAAAAACTGTTTTTT. It codes for CASSLRDAGTNEKLFF.

This rearrangement joins TRBV4-3 to TRBJ2-6; 12 nucleotides line up with TRBD1. With 3 bases clipped from V and 4 bases from J, the junction kept 16 bases outside the gene matches. Germline V gives CDR1 LGHNA, CDR2 YSLEER. CDR3 length: 21 amino acids. In DNA form, the CDR3 reads TGCGCCAGCAGCCAGTTCGGATCCGGGACAGGGGGCTCCCCCGGGGCCAACGTCCTGACTTTC. Its translation: CASSQFGSGTGGSPGANVLTF.

The rearrangement links TRBV6-5 to TRBJ2-1, with D maybe TRBD1 (5 bases). The CDR3 totals 13 residues. Trimming cost V 6 bases and J 8 bases, with 14 bases left between them. Germline V gene lookup returns CDR1 MNHEY and CDR2 SVGAGI. CDR3 residues: CASRPQGSHEQFF. The CDR3 DNA reads TGTGCCAGCAGACCCCAGGGTTCCCATGAGCAGTTCTTC.

This chain links TRBV7-2 with TRBJ2-2, with TRBD2 as a possible D gene (7 bases). Germline CDR1 is SGHTA and CDR2 is FQGNSA. The V end was cut by 5 bases, the J end by 4 bases, with 14 bases between. The CDR3 loop spans 15 amino acids. The CDR3 protein is CASSPRGAVTGELFF. DNA of the CDR3: TGTGCCAGCAGCCCTCGGGGGGCGGTCACCGGGGAGCTGTTTTTT.

V is TRBV4-1 and J is TRBJ2-3; D not certain. The germline CDR1 and CDR2 sequences are MGHRA and YSYEKL. With 5 bases removed from V and 4 bases from J, the gap between germline ends came to 13 bases. This CDR3 has 14 amino acids. The CDR3 loop is CASSASPDSDTQYF. CDR3 sequence (DNA): TGCGCCAGCAGCGCCTCACCTGATTCAGATACGCAGTATTTT.

The rearrangement joins TRBV6-5 to TRBJ2-5, with 8 bases aligning to TRBD2. V dropped 2 bases and J dropped 1; count of bases not matched to a gene: 3. This CDR3 spans 15 amino acids. Germline assignment: CDR1 MNHEY and CDR2 SVGAGI. CDR3 amino acids: CASSYPGRVQETQYF. The CDR3 DNA reads as TGTGCCAGCAGTTACCCCGGGAGGGTCCAAGAGACCCAGTACTTC.

CDR3 nucleotide sequence: TGCAGCGTTGGTTTTGGGACAGCTAACACTGAAGCTTTCTTT. Protein: CSVGFGTANTEAFF. The V call is TRBV29-1, the J call TRBJ1-1; 7 bases match TRBD1. The germline V gene has CDR1 SQVTM and CDR2 ANQGSEA. This CDR3 comprises 14 residues. Trimming removed 4 bases from V and 2 bases from J; junction bases left unmatched: 7.